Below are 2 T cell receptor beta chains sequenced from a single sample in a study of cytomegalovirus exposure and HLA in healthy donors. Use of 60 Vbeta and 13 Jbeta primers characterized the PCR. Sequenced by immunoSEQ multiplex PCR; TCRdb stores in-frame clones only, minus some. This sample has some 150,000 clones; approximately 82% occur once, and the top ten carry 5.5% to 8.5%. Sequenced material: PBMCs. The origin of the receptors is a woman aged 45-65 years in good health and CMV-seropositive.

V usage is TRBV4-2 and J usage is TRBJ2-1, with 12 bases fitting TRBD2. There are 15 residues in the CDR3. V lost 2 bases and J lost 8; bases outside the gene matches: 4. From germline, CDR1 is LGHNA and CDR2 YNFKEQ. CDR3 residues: CASSQSSGGAYEQFF. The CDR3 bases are TGTGCCAGCAGCCAATCTAGCGGGGGGGCTTATGAGCAGTTCTTC.

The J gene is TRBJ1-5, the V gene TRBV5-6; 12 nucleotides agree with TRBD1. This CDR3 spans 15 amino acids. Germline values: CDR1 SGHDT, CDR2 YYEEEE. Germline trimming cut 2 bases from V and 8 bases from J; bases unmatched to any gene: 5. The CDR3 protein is CASSFGTGGREPQHF. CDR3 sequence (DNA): TGTGCCAGCAGCTTCGGGACAGGGGGCAGGGAGCCCCAGCATTTT. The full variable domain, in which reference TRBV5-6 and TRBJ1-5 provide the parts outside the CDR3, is DAGVTQSPTHLIKTRGQQVTLRCSPKSGHDTVSWYQQALGQGPQFIFQYYEEEERQRGNFPDRFSGHQFPNYSSELNVNALLLGDSALYLCASSFGTGGREPQHFGDGTRLSIL.